This T cell receptor (beta chain) was captured by sequencing in a study of T-cell reconstitution after alpha-beta-depleted transplantation in children. Regarding this clonotype: What it binds is not known.

Study-level findings and limits: At one year after transplant, newly produced T cells mostly accounted for T-cell counts and diversity. Roughly two months post-transplant, alpha-beta T cells reportedly originated from several hundred graft clones that had expanded. After transplant, high TCRbeta diversity at day 60 in some patients arose from surviving recipient T cells and thymic progenitors.

Unique molecular identifiers were incorporated into the prepared TCRbeta library. TCRdb used MiXCR to reprocess the PCR reads, holding one entry per CDR3 protein. Here the sample spans approximately 400,000 distinct CDR3 sequences, around 16% being singletons. The source of this sequence is a boy under three years old who had a stem cell transplant for Wiskott-Aldrich syndrome, so the T cells may come from the graft donor. Sequencing used PBMCs, mostly from graft donor cells, obtained 360 days after TCRalphabeta/CD19-depleted stem cell transplant.

This CDR3 reads CSVAPGHSYEQYF. CDR3 coding DNA: TGCAGCGTTGCCCCGGGTCATTCCTACGAGCAGTACTTC. This chain uses TRBV29-1 with TRBJ2-7; D gene unclear. V lost 4 bases and J lost 1, with 11 bases in between. Germline V CDR1 and CDR2: SQVTM, ANQGSEA. The CDR3 has 13 residues.